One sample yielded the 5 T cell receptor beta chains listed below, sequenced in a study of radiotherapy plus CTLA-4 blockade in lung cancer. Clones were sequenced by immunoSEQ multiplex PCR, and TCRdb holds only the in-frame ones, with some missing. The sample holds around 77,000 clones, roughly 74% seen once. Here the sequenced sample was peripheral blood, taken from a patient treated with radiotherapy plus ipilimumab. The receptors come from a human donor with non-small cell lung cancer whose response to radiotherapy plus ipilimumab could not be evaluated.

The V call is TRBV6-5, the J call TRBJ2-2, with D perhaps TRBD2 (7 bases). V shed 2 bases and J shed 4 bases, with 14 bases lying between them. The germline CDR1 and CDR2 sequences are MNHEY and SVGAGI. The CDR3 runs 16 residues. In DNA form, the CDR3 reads TGTGCCAGCAGTTACGGTCGGGGGGCGGGCACCGGGGAGCTGTTTTTT. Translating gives CASSYGRGAGTGELFF.

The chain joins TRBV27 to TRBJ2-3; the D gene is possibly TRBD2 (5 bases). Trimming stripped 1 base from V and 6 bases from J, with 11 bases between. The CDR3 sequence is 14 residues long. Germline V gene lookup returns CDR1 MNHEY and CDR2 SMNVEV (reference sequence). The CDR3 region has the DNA TGTGCCAGCAGTTTATATGAGGAGGCGGATACGCAGTATTTT. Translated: CASSLYEEADTQYF.

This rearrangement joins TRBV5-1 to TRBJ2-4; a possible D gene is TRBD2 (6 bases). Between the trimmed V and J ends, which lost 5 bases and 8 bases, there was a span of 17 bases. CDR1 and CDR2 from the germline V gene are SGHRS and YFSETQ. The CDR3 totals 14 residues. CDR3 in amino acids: CASSMEGNLDIQYF. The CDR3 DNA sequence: TGCGCCAGCAGTATGGAGGGGAATCTGGACATTCAGTACTTC.

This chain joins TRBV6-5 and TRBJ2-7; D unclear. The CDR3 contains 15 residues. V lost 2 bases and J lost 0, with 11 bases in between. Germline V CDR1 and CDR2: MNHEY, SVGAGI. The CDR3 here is CASSYISQASYEQYF. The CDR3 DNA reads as TGTGCCAGCAGTTACATCTCTCAGGCCTCCTACGAGCAGTACTTC.

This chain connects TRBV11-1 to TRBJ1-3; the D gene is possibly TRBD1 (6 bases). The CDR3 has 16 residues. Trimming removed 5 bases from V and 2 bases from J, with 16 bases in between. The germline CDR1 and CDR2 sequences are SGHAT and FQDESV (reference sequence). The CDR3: CASSRTNRDPGNTIYF. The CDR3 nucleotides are TGTGCCAGCAGCCGCACCAACAGGGACCCTGGAAACACCATATATTTT.